Below, 5 T cell receptor beta chains from the same sample are listed, as sequenced in a study of metastatic and nonmetastatic thyroid tumors. With MiXCR, TCRdb reprocessed the PCR reads. In the table there are about 20,000 clones, 24% of which are singletons. Ahead of thyroid surgery, no patient had received treatment of any kind. The material sequenced was tumor tissue. Every receptor here comes from a female donor with papillary thyroid cancer or a benign thyroid nodule (not recorded which). Some clones in this sample may be carry-over from other donors' samples.

This clone rates as medium-sized (0.01 to 0.1%). The chain combines TRBV6-1 with TRBJ2-1; 7 bases agree with TRBD2. Trimming at V came to 7 bases and at J to 3 bases, leaving 9 bases not matched to a gene. This CDR3 contains 15 residues. Germline-derived CDR1 and CDR2 are MNHNS and SASEGT. This CDR3 reads CASTPMGGSYNEQFF. In DNA form, the CDR3 reads TGTGCCAGCACTCCGATGGGCGGGAGCTACAATGAGCAGTTCTTC.

Notes on this clone: A read error may explain this, as a much larger clone is one base away. This chain joins TRBV27 and TRBJ1-1; D gene ambiguous. This CDR3 has 14 amino acids. CDR1 and CDR2 (germline): MNHEY, SMNVEV (reference sequence). The CDR3 protein is CASSLMMMNTEAFF. The CDR3 coding sequence is TGCGCCAGCAGTCTGATGATGATGAACACTGAAGCTTTCTTT.

This clone occurred a few times. The rearrangement joins TRBV28 to TRBJ1-5; tentative D call: TRBD1 (6 bases). The V end lost 7 bases, the J end lost 1 base, and 20 bases lay between the germline ends. Germline V lookup: CDR1 MDHEN, CDR2 SYDVKM. CDR3 length: 17 residues. DNA of the CDR3: TGTGCCAGCATTATCCCCGGTACAGGGACGAGCAATCAGCCCCAGCATTTT. This sequence encodes CASIIPGTGTSNQPQHF.

This clone has only a few counts. J is TRBJ2-1 and V is TRBV27; no definite D call. The germline V gene encodes CDR1 MNHEY and CDR2 SMNVEV (reference sequence). The CDR3 runs to 14 residues. The ends were cut back, 6 bases at V and 6 bases at J, with 15 bases in the middle. The CDR3 nucleotides read TGTGCCAGCAGGAAAGGTCCCGATGGCAATGAGCAGTTCTTC. As protein: CASRKGPDGNEQFF.

This sequence joins TRBV20-1 and TRBJ2-6, with TRBD1 matching over 8 bases. V was clipped by 7 bases and J by 5 bases; unmatched bases: 7. Germline V lookup: CDR1 DFQATT, CDR2 SNEGSKA (reference sequence). The length of the CDR3 is 14 residues. CDR3 loop: CSDSRTGRANVLTF. In DNA, the CDR3 is TGCAGTGACTCTCGGACAGGGAGGGCCAACGTCCTGACTTTC.